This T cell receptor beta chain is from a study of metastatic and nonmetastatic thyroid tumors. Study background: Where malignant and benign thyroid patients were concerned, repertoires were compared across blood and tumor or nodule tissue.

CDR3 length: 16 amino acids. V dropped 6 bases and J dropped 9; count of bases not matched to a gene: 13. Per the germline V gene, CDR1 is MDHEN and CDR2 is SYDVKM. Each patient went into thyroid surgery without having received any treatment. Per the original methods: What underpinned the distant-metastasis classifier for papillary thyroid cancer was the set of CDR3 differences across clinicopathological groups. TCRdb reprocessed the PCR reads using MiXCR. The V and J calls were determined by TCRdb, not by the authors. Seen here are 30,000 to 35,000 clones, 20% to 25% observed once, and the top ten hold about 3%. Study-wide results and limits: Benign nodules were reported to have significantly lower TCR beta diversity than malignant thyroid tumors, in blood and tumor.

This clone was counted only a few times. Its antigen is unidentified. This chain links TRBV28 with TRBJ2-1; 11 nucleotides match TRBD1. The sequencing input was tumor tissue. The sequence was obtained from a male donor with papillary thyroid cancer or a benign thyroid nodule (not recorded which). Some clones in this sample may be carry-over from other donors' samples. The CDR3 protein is CASSEPGQGASLEQFF. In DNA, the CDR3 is TGTGCCAGCAGCGAACCTGGACAGGGGGCTTCGCTTGAGCAGTTCTTC.